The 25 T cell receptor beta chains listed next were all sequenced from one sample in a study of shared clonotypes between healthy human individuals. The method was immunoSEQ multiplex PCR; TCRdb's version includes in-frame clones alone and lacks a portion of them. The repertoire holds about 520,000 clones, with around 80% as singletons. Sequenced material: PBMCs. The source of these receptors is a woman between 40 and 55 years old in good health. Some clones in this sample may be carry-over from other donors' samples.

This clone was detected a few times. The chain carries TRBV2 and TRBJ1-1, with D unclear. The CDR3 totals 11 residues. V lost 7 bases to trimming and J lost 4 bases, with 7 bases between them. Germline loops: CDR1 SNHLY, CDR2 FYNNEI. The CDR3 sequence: CASKGVTEAFF. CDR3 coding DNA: TGTGCCAGCAAAGGAGTCACTGAAGCTTTCTTT.

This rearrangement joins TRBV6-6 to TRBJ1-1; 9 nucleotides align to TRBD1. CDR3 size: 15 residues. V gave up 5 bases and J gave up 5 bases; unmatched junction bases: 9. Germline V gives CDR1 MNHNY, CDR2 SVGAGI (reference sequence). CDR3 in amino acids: CASSNYRGRGTEAFF. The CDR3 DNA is TGTGCCAGCAGTAACTACAGGGGGCGAGGGACTGAAGCTTTCTTT.

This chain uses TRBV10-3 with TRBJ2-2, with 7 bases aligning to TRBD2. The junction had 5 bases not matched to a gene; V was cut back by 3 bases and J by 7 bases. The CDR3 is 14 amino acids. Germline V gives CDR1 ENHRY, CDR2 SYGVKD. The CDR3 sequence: CAISDYQRGGELFF. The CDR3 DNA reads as TGTGCCATCAGTGATTACCAGCGGGGCGGGGAGCTGTTTTTT.

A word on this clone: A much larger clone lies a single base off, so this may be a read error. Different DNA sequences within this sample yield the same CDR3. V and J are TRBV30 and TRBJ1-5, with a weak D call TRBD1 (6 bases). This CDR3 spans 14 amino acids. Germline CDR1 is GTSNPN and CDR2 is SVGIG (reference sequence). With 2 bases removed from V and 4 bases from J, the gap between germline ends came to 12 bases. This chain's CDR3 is CAWSTQGANQPQHF. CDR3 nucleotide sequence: TGTGCCTGGAGTACACAGGGTGCGAATCAGCCCCAGCATTTT.

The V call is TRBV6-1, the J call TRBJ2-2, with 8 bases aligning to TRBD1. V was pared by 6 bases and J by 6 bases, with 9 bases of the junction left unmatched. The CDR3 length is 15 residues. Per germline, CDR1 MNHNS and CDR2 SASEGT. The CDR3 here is CASSRQTGVAGELFF. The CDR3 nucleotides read TGTGCCAGCAGCAGACAGACAGGGGTCGCCGGGGAGCTGTTTTTT.

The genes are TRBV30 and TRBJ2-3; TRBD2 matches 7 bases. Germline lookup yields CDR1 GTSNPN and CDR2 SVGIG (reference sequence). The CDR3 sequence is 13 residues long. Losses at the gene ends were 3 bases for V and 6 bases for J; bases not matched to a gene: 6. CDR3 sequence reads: CAWSPGLGDTQYF. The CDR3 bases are TGTGCCTGGAGCCCCGGACTAGGCGATACGCAGTATTTT.

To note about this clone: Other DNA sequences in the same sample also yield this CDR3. The CDR3 sequence is CASSLGGGSRETQYF. CDR3 coding DNA: TGCGCCAGCAGCTTGGGTGGCGGGAGTCGAGAGACCCAGTACTTC. V is TRBV5-1 and J is TRBJ2-5; 7 nucleotides match TRBD2. The CDR3 sequence is 15 residues long. V shed 0 bases, J shed 4 bases, and the junction held 6 bases outside the gene matches. CDR1 is SGHRS, CDR2 YFSETQ, per germline. The whole variable domain, filled in from reference TRBV5-1 and TRBJ2-5, reads KAGVTQTPRYLIKTRGQQVTLSCSPISGHRSVSWYQQTPGQGLQFLFEYFSETQRNKGNFPGRFSGRQFSNSRSEMNVSTLELGDSALYLCASSLGGGSRETQYFGPGTRLLVL.

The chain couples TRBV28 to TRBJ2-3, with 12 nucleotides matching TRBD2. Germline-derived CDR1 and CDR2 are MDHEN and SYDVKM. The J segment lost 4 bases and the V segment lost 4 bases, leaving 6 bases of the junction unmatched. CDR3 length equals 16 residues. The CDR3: CASSSRLAGEADTQYF. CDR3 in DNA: TGTGCCAGCAGTTCCCGACTAGCGGGAGAGGCAGATACGCAGTATTTT.

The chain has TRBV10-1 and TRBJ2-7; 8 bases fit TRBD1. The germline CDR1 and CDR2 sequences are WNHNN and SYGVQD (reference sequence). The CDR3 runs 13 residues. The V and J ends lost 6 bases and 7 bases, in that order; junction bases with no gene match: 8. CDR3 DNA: TGCGCCAGCAGCAGGACAGGGAACGGAGAGCAGTACTTC. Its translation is CASSRTGNGEQYF.

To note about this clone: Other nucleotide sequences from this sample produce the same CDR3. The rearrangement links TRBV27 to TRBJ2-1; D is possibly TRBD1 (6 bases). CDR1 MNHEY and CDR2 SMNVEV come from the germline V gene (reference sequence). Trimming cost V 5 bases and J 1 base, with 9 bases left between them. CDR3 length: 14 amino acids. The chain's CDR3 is CASSPGQSYNEQFF. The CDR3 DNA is TGTGCCAGCAGTCCCGGACAGTCCTACAATGAGCAGTTCTTC.

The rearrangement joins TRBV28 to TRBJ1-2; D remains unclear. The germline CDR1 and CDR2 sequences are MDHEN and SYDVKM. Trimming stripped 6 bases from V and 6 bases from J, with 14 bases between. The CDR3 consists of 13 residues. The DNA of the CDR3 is TGTGCCAGCAGCTGGTCCTCGGACGATGGCTACACCTTC. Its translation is CASSWSSDDGYTF.

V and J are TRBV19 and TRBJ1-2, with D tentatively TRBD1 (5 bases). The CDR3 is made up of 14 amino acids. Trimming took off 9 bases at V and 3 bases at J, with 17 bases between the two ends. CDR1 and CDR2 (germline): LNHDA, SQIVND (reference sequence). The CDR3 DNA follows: TGTGCCAGCGATTCAGGGCGCCGGGACTATGGCTACACCTTC. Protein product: CASDSGRRDYGYTF.

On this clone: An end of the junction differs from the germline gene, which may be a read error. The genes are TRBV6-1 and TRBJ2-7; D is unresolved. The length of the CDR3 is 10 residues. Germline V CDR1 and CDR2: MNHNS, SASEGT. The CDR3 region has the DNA TGTGCCAGCAGTGATTGGGTTTGCCTTTTC. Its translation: CASSDWVCLF.

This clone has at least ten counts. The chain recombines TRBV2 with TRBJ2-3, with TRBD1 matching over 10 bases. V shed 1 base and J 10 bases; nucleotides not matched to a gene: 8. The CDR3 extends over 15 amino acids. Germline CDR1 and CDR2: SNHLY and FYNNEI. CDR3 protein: CASSEGQGALGAQYF. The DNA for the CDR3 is TGTGCCAGCAGTGAAGGACAGGGGGCGCTTGGTGCGCAGTATTTT.

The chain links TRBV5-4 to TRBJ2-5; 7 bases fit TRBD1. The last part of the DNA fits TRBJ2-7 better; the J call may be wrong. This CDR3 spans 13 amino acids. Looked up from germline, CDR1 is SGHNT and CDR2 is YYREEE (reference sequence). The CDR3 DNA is TGTGCCAGCAGCTTGGACAGGGGCACCGAGCAGTACTTC. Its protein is CASSLDRGTEQYF.

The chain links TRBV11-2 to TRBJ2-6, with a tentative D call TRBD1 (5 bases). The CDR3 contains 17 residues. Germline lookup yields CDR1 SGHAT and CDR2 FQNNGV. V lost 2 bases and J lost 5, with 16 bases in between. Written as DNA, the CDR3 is TGTGCCAGCAGCTTATCGGTTTTAGGGGCGTGGGCCAACGTCCTGACTTTC. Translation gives CASSLSVLGAWANVLTF.

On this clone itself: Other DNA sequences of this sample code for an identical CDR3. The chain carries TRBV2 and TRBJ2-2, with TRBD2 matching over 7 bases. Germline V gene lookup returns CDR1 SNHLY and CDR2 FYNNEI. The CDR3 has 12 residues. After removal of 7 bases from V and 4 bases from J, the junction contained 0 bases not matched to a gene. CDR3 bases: TGTGCCAGCACTAGCGGCACCGGGGAGCTGTTTTTT. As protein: CASTSGTGELFF.

CDR3 in amino acids: CASSQSRRNTGELFF. CDR3 DNA sequence: TGCGCCAGCAGTCAATCGAGGCGGAACACCGGGGAGCTGTTTTTT. The genes are TRBV23-1 and TRBJ2-2; no reliable D call. TRBV23-1 is annotated as an ORF whose role is uncertain. The CDR3 sequence is 15 residues long. Trimming shortened V by 0 bases and J by 1 base, and 6 bases separated the two germline ends.

CDR3 loop: CASSQEVPGTSGSYEQYF. In DNA, the CDR3 is TGTGCCAGCAGCCAAGAGGTCCCCGGGACTAGCGGGAGTTACGAGCAGTACTTC. This chain uses TRBV4-2 with TRBJ2-7; 14 bases fit TRBD2. J lost 4 bases, V lost 0 bases, and 8 bases had no gene match. This CDR3 region has 18 residues. The germline gives CDR1 LGHNA, CDR2 YNFKEQ.

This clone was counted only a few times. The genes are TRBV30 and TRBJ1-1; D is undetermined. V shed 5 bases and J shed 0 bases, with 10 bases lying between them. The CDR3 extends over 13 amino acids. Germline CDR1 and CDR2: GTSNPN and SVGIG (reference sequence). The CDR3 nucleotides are TGTGCCTGGGCTCCTAAACTGAACACTGAAGCTTTCTTT. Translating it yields CAWAPKLNTEAFF.

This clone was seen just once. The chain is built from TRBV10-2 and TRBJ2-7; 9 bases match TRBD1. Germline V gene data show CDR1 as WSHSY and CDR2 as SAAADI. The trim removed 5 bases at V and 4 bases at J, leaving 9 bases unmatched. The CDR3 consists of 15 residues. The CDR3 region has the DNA TGCGCCAGCAGTTTACAACAGGGGGCGAAGTACGAGCAGTACTTC. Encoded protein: CASSLQQGAKYEQYF.

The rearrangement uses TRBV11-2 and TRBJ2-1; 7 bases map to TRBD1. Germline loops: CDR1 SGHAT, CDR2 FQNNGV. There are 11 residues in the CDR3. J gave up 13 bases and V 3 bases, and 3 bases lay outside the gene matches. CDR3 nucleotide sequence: TGTGCCAGCAGCTTCCGGGACAGACAGTTCTTC. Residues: CASSFRDRQFF.

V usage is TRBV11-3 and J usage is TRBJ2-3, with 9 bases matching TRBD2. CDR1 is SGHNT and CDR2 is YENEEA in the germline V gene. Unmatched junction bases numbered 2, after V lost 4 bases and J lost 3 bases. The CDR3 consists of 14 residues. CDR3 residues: CASSSAGGTDTQYF. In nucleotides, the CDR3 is TGTGCCAGCAGCTCAGCGGGAGGTACAGATACGCAGTATTTT. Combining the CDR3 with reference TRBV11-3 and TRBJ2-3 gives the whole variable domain EAGVVQSPRYKIIEKKQPVAFWCNPISGHNTLYWYLQNLGQGPELLIRYENEEAVDDSQLPKDRFSAERLKGVDSTLKIQPAELGDSAVYLCASSSAGGTDTQYFGPGTRLTVL.

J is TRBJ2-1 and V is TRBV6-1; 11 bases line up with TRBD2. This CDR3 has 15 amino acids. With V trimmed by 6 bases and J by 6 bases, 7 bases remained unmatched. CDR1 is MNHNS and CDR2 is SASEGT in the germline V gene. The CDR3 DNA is TGTGCCAGCAGCATACTAGCGGGAGTAGGCAATGAGCAGTTCTTC. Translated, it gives CASSILAGVGNEQFF.

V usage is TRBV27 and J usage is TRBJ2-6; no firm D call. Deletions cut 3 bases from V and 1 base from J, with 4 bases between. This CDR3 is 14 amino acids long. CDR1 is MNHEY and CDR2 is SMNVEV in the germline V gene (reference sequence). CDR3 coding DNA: TGTGCCAGCAGTTTCTTATCTGGGGCCAACGTCCTGACTTTC. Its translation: CASSFLSGANVLTF.